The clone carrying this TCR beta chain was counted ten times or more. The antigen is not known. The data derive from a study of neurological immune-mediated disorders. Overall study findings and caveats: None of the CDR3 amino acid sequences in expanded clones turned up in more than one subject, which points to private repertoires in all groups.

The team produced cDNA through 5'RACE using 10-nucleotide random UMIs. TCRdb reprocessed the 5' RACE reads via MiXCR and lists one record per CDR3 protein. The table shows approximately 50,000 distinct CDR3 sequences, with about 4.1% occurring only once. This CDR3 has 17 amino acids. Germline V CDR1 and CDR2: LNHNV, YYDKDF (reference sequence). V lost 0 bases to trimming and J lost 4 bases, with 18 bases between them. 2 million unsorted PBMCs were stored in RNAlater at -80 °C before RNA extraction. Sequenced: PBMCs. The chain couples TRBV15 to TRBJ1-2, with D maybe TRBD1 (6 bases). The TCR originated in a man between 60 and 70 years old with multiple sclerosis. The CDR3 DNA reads TGTGCCACCAGCAGAGATGAGGGAAAGGGGGGGATCTATGGCTACACCTTC. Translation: CATSRDEGKGGIYGYTF.